Reported below is one T cell receptor beta chain. Which antigen it targets is not known. Base quality data are lacking; no much larger clone is found one base away. This entry is derived from a study of OX40 agonist ivuxolimab in advanced cancers. With regard to the full study: The costimulatory receptor OX40 (CD134) was targeted by ivuxolimab, a fully human IgG2 agonistic monoclonal antibody. Of the 50 or so patients in dose escalation, 19 had hepatocellular carcinoma, roughly 15 had melanoma, 9 had renal cell carcinoma and 9 had head and neck cancer. In the dose-escalation cohort, 82.7% of patients were male, and the mean age was about 55 years, with a range of 23 to 79. Intravenous ivuxolimab was administered to patients every 2 weeks at six dose levels: 0.01, 0.1, 0.3, 1.5, 3 and 10 mg/kg. The paper reports the monotherapy dose-escalation portion (N ≈ 50 patients) of the phase I ivuxolimab trial. The point of sequencing TCRbeta in the periphery was to test whether ivuxolimab changed TCR sequence diversity and drove clonal T-cell expansion. Prior anti-PD-1, anti-PD-L1 or anti-CTLA-4 therapy was permitted, and approximately 40% of dose-escalation patients had received checkpoint inhibitors. Three dose-escalation patients achieved partial responses, one with hepatocellular carcinoma and two with cutaneous melanoma. Findings and caveats that apply to the study as a whole: After ivuxolimab, expanded clones were on average more numerous among CD8+ T cells than among CD4+ T cells. Low levels of normalized T-cell clonal expansion were also shown by some nonresponding patients. In the 0.1-3.0 mg/kg groups, partial responders had among the lowest normalized peripheral clonal expansion, particularly in CD8+ T cells. Which antigens the clonally expanded peripheral T cells were specific for was not determined. At doses from 0.1 to 3.0 mg/kg, clonal expansion was seen in both CD4+ and CD8+ blood T cells between baseline and week 6.

Genomic DNA was extracted from sorted cells for sequencing of the TCRbeta CDR3 region. The immunoSEQ Assay was used to sequence the TCRbeta CDR3 regions. The source is immuneACCESS, and TCRdb retained only in-frame sequences with V and J called. Part of the clones is not carried over; for the studies checked, unresolved V genes explain less than half of this, and the remainder is unexplained. The sample data list about 84,000 clones, and about 91% of these were observed just once. The top ten clones comprise 0.19% of the sample. Patients with a history of autoimmune disease or receiving systemic immunosuppression were excluded from the trial. Peripheral blood for TCR sequencing was collected from all dose cohorts at baseline, on cycle 4 day 1, and on cycle 7 day 1. The samples were taken from a phase I, first-in-human, multicenter, open-label dose-escalation trial of ivuxolimab. Adults with locally advanced or metastatic head and neck squamous cell, hepatocellular, melanoma or renal cell carcinoma were enrolled in the trial. Before TCR sequencing, CD4+ T cells and CD8+ T cells were sorted from peripheral blood as separate populations.

Via the germline V gene (reference sequence), CDR1 is MNHEY and CDR2 SMNVEV. V is shortened by 6 bases, J by 3 bases, and the region joining them spans 14 bases. The CDR3 runs 14 residues from the cysteine to the phenylalanine. The only DNA kept is the CDR3, 42 bases in frame from the first base. The TCR comes from an adult with an advanced solid tumor such as melanoma, head and neck, liver or kidney cancer. Recombination linked TRBV27 to TRBJ1-2; there is no confident call for the D gene. The sequencing used CD4+ or CD8+ T cells sorted from blood, collected in a trial of the OX40 agonist ivuxolimab. The encoded CDR3 is CASSTSWLDYGYTF. The nucleotide sequence is given as TGTGCCAGCAGCACCTCCTGGCTGGACTATGGCTACACCTTC.